The clone carrying this T cell receptor beta chain turned up a few times. As yet, its antigen is unknown. TCRdb's copy holds only in-frame clones and misses some; the assay was immunoSEQ multiplex PCR. The table records 60,000 to 85,000 clones, about 89% of them present only once. The sample originates from a study of OX40 agonist ivuxolimab in advanced cancers. Broader study findings: Certain nonresponding patients likewise had low normalized T-cell clonal expansion.

Peripheral blood came from all dose cohorts at three timepoints. Germline assignment: CDR1 LNHDA and CDR2 SQIVND (reference sequence). The germline V and J ends were trimmed by 7 bases and 5 bases, with 11 bases remaining between them. The CDR3 contains 13 residues. The sample in question was CD4+ or CD8+ T cells sorted from blood, obtained in a trial of the OX40 agonist ivuxolimab. The origin of this receptor is an adult with an advanced solid tumor such as melanoma, head and neck, liver or kidney cancer. The chain carries TRBV19 and TRBJ2-2; a weak D match, TRBD2 (5 bases). The CDR3 sequence: CASIARVTGELFF. DNA for the CDR3: TGTGCCAGTATTGCGCGGGTGACCGGGGAGCTGTTTTTT. Full variable domain (remainder filled in from reference TRBV19 and TRBJ2-2): DGGITQSPKYLFRKEGQNVTLSCEQNLNHDAMYWYRQDPGQGLRLIYYSQIVNDFQKGDIAEGYSVSREKKESFPLTVTSAQKNPTAFYLCASIARVTGELFFGEGSRLTVL.